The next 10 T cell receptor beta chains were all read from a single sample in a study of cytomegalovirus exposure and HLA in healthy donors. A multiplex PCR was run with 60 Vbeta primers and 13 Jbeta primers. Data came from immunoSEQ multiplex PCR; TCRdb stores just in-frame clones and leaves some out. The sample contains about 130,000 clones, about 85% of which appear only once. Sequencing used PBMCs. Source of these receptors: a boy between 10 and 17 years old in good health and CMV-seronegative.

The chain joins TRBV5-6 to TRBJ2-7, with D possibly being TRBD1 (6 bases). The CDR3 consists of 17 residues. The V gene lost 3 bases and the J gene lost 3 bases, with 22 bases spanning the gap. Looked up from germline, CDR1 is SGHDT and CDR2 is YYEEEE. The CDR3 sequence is CASSSGPRGSSSYEQYF. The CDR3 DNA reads TGTGCCAGCAGCTCCGGACCCAGGGGCTCGAGTAGCTACGAGCAGTACTTC.

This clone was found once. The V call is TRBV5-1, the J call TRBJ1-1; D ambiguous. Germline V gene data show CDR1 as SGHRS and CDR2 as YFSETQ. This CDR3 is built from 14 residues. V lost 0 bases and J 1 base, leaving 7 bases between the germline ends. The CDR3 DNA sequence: TGCGCCAGCAGCTTGGAATTGGCGAACACTGAAGCTTTCTTT. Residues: CASSLELANTEAFF.

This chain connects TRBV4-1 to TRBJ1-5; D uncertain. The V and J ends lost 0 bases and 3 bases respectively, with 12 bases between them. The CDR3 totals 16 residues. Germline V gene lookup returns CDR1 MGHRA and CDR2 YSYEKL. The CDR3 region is CASSQEWRQNNQPQHF. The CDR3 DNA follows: TGCGCCAGCAGCCAAGAGTGGAGGCAGAACAATCAGCCCCAGCATTTT.

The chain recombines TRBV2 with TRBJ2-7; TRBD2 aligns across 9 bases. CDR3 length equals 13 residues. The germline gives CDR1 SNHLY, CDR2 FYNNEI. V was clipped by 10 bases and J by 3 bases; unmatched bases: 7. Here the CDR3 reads CATLRRGGYEQYF. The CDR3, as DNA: TGTGCCACCCTCCGGCGGGGGGGCTACGAGCAGTACTTC.

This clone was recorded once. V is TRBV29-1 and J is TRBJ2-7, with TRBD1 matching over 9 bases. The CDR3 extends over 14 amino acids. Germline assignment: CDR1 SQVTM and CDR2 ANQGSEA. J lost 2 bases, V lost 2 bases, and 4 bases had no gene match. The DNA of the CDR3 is TGCAGCGTTGAATATGGACAGGGGACCTACGAGCAGTACTTC. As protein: CSVEYGQGTYEQYF.

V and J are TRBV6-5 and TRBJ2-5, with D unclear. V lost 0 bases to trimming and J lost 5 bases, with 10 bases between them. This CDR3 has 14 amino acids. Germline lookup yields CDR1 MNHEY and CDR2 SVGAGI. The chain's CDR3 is CASSYSGRRETQYF. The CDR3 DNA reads TGTGCCAGCAGTTACTCAGGCAGGCGCGAGACCCAGTACTTC.

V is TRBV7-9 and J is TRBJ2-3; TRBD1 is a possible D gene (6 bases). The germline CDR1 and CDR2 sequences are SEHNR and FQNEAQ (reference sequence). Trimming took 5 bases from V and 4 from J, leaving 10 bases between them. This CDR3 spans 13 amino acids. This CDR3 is CASSPEGADTQYF. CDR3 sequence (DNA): TGTGCCAGCAGCCCCGAGGGGGCAGATACGCAGTATTTT.

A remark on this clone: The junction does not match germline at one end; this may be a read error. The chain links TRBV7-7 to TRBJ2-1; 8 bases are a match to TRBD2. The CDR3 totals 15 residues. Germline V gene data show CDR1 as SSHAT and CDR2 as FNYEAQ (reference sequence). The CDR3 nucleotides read TGTGCTAGCAGCCCGGGGGGGAAGTCCTACAATGAGCAGTTCTTC. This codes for CASSPGGKSYNEQFF.

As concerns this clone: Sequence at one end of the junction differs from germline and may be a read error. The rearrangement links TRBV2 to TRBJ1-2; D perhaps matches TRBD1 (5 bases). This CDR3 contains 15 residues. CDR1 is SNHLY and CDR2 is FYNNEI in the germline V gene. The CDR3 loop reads CASSARRDSNYGYPF. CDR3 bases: TGTGCCAGCAGCGCCCGGAGGGACTCAAACTATGGCTACCCCTTC.

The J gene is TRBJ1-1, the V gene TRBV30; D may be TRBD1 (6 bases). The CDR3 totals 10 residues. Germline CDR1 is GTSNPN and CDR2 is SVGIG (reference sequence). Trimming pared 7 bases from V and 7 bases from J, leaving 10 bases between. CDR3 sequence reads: CAYIQGEAFF. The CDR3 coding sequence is TGTGCCTATATACAGGGTGAAGCTTTCTTT. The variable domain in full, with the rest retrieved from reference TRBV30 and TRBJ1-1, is SQTIHQWPATLVQPVGSPLSLECTVEGTSNPNLYWYRQAAGRGLQLLFYSVGIGQISSEVPQNLSASRPQDRQFILSSKKLLLSDSGFYLCAYIQGEAFFGQGTRLTVV.